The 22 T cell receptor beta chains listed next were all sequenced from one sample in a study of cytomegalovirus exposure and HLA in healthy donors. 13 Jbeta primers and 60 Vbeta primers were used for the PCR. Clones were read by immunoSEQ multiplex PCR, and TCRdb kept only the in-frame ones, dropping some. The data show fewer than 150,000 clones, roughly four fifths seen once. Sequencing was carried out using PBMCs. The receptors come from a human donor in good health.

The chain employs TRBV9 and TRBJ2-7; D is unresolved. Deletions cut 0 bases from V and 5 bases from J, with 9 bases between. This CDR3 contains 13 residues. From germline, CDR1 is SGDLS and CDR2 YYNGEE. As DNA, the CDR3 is TGTGCCAGCAGCGTAGCTCCTCGGGACGAGCAGTACTTC. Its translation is CASSVAPRDEQYF.

The CDR3 region has the DNA TGTGCCAGCAGTGGCGCCTCTAGCGGGGGGAGTGAGCAGTTCTTC. This translates into CASSGASSGGSEQFF. This chain links TRBV6-1 with TRBJ2-1, with 11 bases matching TRBD2. The CDR3 loop spans 15 amino acids. V lost 4 bases, J lost 9 bases, and 8 bases stayed unmatched. Germline loops: CDR1 MNHNS, CDR2 SASEGT.

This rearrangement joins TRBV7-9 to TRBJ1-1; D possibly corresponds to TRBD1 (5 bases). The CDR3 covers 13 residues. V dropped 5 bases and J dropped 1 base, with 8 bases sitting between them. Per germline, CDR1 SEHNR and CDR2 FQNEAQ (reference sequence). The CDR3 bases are TGTGCCAGCAGCGCCCAGGGGAACACTGAAGCTTTCTTT. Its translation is CASSAQGNTEAFF.

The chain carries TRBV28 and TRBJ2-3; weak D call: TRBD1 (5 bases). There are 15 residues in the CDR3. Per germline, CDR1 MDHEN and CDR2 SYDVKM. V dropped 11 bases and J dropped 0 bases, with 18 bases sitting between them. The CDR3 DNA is TGTGCCTCCTTAGGGCAGGGTATGAGCACAGATACGCAGTATTTT. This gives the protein CASLGQGMSTDTQYF. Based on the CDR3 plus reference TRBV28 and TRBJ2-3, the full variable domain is DVKVTQSSRYLVKRTGEKVFLECVQDMDHENMFWYRQDPGLGLRLIYFSYDVKMKEKGDIPEGYSVSREKKERFSLILESASTNQTSMYLCASLGQGMSTDTQYFGPGTRLTVL.

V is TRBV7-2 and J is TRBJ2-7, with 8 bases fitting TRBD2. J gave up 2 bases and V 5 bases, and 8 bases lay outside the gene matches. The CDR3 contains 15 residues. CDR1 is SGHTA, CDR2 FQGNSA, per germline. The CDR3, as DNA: TGTGCCAGCAGCCCCTCCGGGACTAGAACCTACGAGCAGTACTTC. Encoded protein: CASSPSGTRTYEQYF.

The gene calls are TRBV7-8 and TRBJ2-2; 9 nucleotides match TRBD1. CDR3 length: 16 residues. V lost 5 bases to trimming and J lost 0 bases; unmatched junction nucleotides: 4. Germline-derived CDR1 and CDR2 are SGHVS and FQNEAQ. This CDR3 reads CASSPRDRANTGELFF. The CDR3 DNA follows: TGTGCCAGCAGCCCCCGGGACAGGGCGAACACCGGGGAGCTGTTTTTT.

The CDR3 nucleotides read TGTGCCAGCAGTCAACTCGTAAGCTCCTACAATGAGCAGTTCTTC. It specifies CASSQLVSSYNEQFF. The J gene is TRBJ2-1, the V gene TRBV2; D call uncertain. The CDR3 totals 15 residues. Germline CDR1 reads SNHLY; CDR2 reads FYNNEI. V was trimmed by 5 bases and J by 0 bases, leaving 11 bases between them.

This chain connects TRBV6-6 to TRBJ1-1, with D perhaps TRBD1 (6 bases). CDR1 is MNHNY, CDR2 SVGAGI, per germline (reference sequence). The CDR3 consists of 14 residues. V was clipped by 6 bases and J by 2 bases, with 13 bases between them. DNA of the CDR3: TGTGCCAGCAGCATCCAGACAGGAAACACTGAAGCTTTCTTT. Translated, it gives CASSIQTGNTEAFF.

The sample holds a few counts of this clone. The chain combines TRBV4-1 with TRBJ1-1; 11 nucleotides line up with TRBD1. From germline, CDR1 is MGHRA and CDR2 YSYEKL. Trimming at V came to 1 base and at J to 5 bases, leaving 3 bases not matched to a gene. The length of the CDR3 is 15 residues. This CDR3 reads CASSQVGQGATEAFF. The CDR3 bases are TGCGCCAGCAGCCAAGTCGGACAGGGGGCAACTGAAGCTTTCTTT.

CDR3 in amino acids: CASKRQGAGGYTF. CDR3 coding DNA: TGTGCCAGCAAGAGACAGGGGGCGGGTGGCTACACCTTC. The V and J genes are TRBV21-1 and TRBJ1-2; no check of the table's D call, TRBD1, against the DNA was made. TRBV21-1 is reported as a pseudogene. The CDR3 loop spans 13 amino acids.

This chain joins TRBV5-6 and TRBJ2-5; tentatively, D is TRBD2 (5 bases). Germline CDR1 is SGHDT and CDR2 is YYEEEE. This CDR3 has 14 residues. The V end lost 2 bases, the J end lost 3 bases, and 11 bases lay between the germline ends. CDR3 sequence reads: CASSLRQTKETQYF. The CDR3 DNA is TGTGCCAGCAGCTTAAGGCAGACTAAAGAGACCCAGTACTTC.

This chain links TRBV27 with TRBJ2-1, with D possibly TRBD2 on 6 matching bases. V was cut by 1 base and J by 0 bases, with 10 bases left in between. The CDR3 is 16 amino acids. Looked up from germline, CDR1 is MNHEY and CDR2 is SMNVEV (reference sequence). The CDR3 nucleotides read TGTGCCAGCAGTTTATTTGGGGGACTCTCCTACAATGAGCAGTTCTTC. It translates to CASSLFGGLSYNEQFF.

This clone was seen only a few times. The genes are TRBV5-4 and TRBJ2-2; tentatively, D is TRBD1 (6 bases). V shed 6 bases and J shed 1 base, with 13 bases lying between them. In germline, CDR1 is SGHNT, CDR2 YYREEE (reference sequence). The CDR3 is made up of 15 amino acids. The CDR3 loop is CASNTGTQNTGELFF. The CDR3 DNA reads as TGTGCCAGCAATACCGGGACACAGAACACCGGGGAGCTGTTTTTT. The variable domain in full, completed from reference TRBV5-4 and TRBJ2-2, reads ETGVTQSPTHLIKTRGQQVTLRCSSQSGHNTVSWYQQALGQGPQFIFQYYREEENGRGNFPPRFSGLQFPNYSSELNVNALELDDSALYLCASNTGTQNTGELFFGEGSRLTVL.

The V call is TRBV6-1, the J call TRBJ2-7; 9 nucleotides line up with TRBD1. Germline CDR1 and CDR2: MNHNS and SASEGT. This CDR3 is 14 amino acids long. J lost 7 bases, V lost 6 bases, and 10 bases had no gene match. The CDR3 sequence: CASSLRTGVGEQYF. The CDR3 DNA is TGTGCCAGCAGCTTACGGACAGGGGTTGGTGAGCAGTACTTC.

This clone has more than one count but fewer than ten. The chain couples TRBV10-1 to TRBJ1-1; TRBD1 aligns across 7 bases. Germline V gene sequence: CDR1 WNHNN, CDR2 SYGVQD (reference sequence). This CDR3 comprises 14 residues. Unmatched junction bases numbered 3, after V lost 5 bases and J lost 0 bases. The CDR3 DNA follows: TGCGCCAGCAGTAGAGGGGGCATGAACACTGAAGCTTTCTTT. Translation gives CASSRGGMNTEAFF.

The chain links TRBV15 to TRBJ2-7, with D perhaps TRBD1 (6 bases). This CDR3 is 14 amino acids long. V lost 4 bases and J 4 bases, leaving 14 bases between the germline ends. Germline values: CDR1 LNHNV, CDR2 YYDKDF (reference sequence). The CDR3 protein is CATSIPGALYEQYF. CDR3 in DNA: TGTGCCACCAGCATCCCAGGGGCCCTTTACGAGCAGTACTTC.

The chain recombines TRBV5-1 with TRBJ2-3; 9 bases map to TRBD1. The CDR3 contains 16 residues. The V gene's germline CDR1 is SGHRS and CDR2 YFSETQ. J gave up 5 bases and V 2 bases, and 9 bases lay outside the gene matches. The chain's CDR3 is CASSFQTGGFIDTQYF. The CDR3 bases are TGCGCCAGCAGCTTTCAGACAGGGGGGTTTATAGATACGCAGTATTTT.

The chain's CDR3 is CASRLAIRGYTF. In nucleotides, the CDR3 is TGTGCAAGTCGCTTAGCGATTAGAGGCTACACCTTC. This rearrangement joins TRBV12-2 to TRBJ1-2. TRBV12-2 is a listed pseudogene. This CDR3 is 12 amino acids long.

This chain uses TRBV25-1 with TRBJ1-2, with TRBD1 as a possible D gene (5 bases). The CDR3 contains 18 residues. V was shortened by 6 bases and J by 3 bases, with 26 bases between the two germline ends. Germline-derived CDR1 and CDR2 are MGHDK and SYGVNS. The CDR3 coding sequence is TGTGCCAGCAGCGGAGGGTTAAGCGGGACCCAGCTGCACTATGGCTACACCTTC. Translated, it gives CASSGGLSGTQLHYGYTF.

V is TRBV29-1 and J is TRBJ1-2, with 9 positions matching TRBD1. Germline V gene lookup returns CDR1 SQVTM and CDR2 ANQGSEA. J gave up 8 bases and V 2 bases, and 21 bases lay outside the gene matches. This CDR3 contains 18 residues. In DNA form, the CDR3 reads TGCAGCGTTGAATTCCCTCCGAAACCGGGACAGGGACCTAGAGGCTACACCTTC. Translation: CSVEFPPKPGQGPRGYTF.

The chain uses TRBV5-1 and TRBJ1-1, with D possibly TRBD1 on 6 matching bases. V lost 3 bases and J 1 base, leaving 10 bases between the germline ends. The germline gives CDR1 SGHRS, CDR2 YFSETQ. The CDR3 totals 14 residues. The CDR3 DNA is TGCGCCAGCAGCTCACAGGGTGGGAACACTGAAGCTTTCTTT. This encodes CASSSQGGNTEAFF.

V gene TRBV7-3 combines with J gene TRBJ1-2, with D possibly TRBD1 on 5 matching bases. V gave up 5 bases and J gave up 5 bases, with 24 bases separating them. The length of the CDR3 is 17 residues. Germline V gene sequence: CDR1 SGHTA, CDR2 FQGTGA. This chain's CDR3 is CASSPEGGDPGEYGYTF. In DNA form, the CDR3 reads TGTGCCAGCAGCCCCGAAGGAGGGGACCCAGGAGAGTATGGCTACACCTTC.